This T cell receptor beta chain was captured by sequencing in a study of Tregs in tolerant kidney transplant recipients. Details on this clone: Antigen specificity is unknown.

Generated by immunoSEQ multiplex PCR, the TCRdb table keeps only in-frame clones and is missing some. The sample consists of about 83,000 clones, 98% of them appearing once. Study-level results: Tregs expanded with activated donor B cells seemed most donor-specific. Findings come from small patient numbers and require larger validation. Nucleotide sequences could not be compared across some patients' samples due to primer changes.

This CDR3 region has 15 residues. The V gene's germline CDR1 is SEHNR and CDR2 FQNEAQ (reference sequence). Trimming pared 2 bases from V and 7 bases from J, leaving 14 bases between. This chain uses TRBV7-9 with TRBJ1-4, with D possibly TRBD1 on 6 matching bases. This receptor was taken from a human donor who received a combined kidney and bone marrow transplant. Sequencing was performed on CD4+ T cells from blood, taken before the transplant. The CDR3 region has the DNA TGTGCCAGCAGCTTACCAGGGGTGATAGGTGAAAAACTGTTTTTT. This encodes CASSLPGVIGEKLFF.